This T cell receptor beta chain was recorded in a study of blood T cell repertoires in COVID-19. Authors' methods: Reference gene primers were amplified, and this amplification served to estimate nucleated cell counts. The repertoire was sequenced with immunoSEQ multiplex PCR; TCRdb's copy has only in-frame clones and lacks some. D and trimming come from the DNA, and the V and J calls and clone size come from that table. The repertoire holds 250,000 to 350,000 clones, with around nine tenths as singletons. The J segment lost 7 bases and the V segment lost 7 bases, leaving 8 bases of the junction unmatched. CDR3 length: 15 amino acids. From germline, CDR1 is LGHNT and CDR2 FRNRAP. This clone came up once.

J is TRBJ2-1 and V is TRBV12-5; 12 bases match TRBD2. The sample consisted of peripheral blood. The TCR sequence derives from a woman in her twenties or thirties with COVID-19, enrolled during active disease. The CDR3 spells CASAPLAGGWNEQFF. The DNA of the CDR3 is TGTGCTAGTGCACCTCTAGCGGGAGGGTGGAATGAGCAGTTCTTC.